The source of this TCR beta chain is a study of PD-1 blockade in classical Hodgkin lymphoma. With regard to this clone: No antigen is known for it.

Generated by immunoSEQ multiplex PCR, the TCRdb table keeps only in-frame clones and is missing some. In the table there are about 97,000 clones, around 80% of which are singletons. The germline V and J ends were trimmed by 7 bases and 1 base, with 19 bases remaining between them. This CDR3 spans 16 amino acids. CDR1 and CDR2 from the germline V gene are SGHRS and YFSETQ. In every patient, relapse followed autologous stem cell transplantation, while exposure to brentuximab vedotin differed. Overall study results and limits: When set against healthy donors, newly diagnosed patients were reported to show lower baseline TCR diversity.

The specimen comprised peripheral blood mononuclear cells (PBMCs), sampled at baseline. The receptor's source is a human donor with classical Hodgkin lymphoma. The chain links TRBV5-1 to TRBJ2-3; the D gene is possibly TRBD2 (7 bases). CDR3: CASSQGGARRTDTQYF. CDR3 coding DNA: TGCGCCAGCTCCCAAGGGGGGGCTCGGCGCACAGATACGCAGTATTTT.